The T cell receptor (beta chain) described here comes from a study of cytomegalovirus exposure and HLA in healthy donors. Overall study results and limits: Reportedly, diagnosis of cytomegalovirus status by the classifier showed high specificity and sensitivity. There were some public TCRs occurring in many donors, but most TCR sequences were rare.

Looked up from germline, CDR1 is MDHEN and CDR2 is SYDVKM. Trimming pared 6 bases from V and 0 bases from J, leaving 15 bases between. The CDR3 covers 17 residues. Profiled with immunoSEQ multiplex PCR; TCRdb holds only in-frame clones, not every one. The data contain under 400,000 clones, nearly 90% of them singletons. To note about this clone: Its antigen is still unknown.

The receptor was isolated from a man aged 25 to 45 in good health and CMV-seronegative. The sample comprised PBMCs. This rearrangement joins TRBV28 to TRBJ2-6, with D hard to call. The CDR3 sequence is CASSPLTGFSGANVLTF. The CDR3 DNA is TGTGCCAGCAGCCCTCTCACCGGGTTCTCTGGGGCCAACGTCCTGACTTTC.